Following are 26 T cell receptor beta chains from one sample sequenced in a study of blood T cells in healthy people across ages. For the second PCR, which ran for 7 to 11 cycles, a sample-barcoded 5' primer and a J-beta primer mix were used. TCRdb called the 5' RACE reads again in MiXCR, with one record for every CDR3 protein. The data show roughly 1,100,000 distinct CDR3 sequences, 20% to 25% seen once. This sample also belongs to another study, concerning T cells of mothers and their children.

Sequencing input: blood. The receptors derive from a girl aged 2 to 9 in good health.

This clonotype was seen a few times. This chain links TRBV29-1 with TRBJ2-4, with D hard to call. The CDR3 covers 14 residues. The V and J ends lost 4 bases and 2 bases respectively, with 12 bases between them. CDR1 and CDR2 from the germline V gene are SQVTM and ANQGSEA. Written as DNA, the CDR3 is TGCAGCGTTGGTCTCGGCGGTTCCAAAAACATTCAGTACTTC. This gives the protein CSVGLGGSKNIQYF.

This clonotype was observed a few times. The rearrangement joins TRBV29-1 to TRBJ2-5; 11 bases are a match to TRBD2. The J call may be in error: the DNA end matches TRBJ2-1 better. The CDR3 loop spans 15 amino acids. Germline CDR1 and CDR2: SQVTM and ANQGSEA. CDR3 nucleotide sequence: TGCAGCGTTGAAACGGTTAGCGGGAGGGCTGGTGAGCAGTTCTTC. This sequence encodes CSVETVSGRAGEQFF.

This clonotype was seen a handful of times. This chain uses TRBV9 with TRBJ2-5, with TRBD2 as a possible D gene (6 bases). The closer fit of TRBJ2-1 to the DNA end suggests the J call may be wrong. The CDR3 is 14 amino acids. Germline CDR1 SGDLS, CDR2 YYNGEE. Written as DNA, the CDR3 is TGTGCCAGCAGCGGAGCGGGTCAGACCAATGAGCAGTTCTTC. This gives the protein CASSGAGQTNEQFF.

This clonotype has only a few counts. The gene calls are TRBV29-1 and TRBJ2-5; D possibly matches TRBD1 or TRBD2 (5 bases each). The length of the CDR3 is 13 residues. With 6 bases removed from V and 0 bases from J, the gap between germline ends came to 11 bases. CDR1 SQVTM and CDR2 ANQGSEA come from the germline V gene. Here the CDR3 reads CSVWDGHQETQYF. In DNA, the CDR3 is TGCAGCGTATGGGACGGTCACCAAGAGACCCAGTACTTC.

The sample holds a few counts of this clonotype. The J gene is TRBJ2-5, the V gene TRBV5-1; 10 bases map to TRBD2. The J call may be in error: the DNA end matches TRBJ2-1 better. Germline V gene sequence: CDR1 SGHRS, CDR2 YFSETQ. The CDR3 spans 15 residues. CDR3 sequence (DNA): TGCGCCAGCAGCATCCTAGCGGGGGAGGGTAATGAGCAGTTCTTC. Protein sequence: CASSILAGEGNEQFF.

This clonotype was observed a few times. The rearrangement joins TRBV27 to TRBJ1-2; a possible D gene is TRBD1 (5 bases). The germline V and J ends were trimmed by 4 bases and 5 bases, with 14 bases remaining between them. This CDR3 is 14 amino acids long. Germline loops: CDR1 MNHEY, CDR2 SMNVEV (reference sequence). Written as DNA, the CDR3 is TGTGCCAGCAGTTACCAGGGCTCGGGGTATGGCTACACCTTC. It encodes CASSYQGSGYGYTF.

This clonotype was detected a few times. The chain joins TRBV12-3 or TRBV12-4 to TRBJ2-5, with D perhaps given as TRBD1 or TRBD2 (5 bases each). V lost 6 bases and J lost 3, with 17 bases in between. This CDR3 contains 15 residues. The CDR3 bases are TGTGCCAGCAGGCCTACAGGTTTGGGGGAAGAGACCCAGTACTTC. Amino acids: CASRPTGLGEETQYF.

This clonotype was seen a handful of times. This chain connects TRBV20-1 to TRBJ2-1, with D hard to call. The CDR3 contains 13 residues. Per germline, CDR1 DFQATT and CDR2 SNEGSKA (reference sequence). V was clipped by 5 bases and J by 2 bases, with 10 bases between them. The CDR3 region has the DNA TGCAGTGCTTTCTTTCGGACCTACAATGAGCAGTTCTTC. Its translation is CSAFFRTYNEQFF.

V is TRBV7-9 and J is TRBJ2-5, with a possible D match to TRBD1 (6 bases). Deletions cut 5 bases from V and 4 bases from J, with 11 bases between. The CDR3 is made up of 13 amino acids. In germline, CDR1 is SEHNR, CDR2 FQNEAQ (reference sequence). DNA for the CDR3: TGTGCCAGCAGCGACCTGGACAGAGAGACCCAGTACTTC. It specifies CASSDLDRETQYF. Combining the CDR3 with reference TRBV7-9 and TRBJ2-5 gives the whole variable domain DTGVSQNPRHKITKRGQNVTFRCDPISEHNRLYWYRQTLGQGPEFLTYFQNEAQLEKSRLLSDRFSAERPKGSFSTLEIQRTEQGDSAMYLCASSDLDRETQYFGPGTRLLVL.

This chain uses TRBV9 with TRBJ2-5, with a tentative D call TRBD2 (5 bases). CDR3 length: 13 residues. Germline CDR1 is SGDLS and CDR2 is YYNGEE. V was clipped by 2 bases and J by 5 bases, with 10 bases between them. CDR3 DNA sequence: TGTGCCAGCAGCGTCTGGGAGACGGAGACCCAGTACTTC. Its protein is CASSVWETETQYF.

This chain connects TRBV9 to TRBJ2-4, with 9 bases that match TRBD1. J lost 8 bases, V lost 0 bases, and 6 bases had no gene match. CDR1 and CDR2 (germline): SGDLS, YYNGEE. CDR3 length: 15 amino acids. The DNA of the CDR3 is TGTGCCAGCAGCGTAGTCGGACAGGGGCGAGACATTCAGTACTTC. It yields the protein CASSVVGQGRDIQYF.

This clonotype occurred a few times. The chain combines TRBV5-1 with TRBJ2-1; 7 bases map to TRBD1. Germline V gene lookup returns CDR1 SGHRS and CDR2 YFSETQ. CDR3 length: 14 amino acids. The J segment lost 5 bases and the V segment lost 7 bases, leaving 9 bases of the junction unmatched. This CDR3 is CASHSDRPNNEQFF. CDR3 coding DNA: TGCGCCAGCCACTCGGACAGGCCAAACAATGAGCAGTTCTTC.

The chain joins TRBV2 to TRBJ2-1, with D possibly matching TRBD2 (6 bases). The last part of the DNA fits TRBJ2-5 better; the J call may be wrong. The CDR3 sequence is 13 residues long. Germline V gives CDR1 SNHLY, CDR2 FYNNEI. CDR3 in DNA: TGTGCCAGCAGTGAAGGGACTATGGGGACCCAGTACTTC. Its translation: CASSEGTMGTQYF.

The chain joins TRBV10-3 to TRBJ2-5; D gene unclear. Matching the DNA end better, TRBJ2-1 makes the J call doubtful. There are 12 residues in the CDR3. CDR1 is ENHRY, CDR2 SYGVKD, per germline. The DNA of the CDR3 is TGTGCCATCAGAGAAGGTAGGAATGAGCAGTTCTTC. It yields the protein CAIREGRNEQFF.

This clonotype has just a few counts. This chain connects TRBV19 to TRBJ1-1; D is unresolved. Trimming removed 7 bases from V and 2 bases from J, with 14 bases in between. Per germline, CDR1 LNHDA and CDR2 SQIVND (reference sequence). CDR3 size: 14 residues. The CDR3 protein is CASMPPGVNTEAFF. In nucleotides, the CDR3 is TGTGCCAGTATGCCACCCGGGGTAAACACTGAAGCTTTCTTT.

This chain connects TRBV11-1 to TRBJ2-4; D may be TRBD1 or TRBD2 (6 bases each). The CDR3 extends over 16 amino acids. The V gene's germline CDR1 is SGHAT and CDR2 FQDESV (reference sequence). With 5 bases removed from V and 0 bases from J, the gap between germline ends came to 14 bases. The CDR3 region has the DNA TGTGCCAGCAGCCAAACAGGGACTTTAGCCAAAAACATTCAGTACTTC. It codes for CASSQTGTLAKNIQYF.

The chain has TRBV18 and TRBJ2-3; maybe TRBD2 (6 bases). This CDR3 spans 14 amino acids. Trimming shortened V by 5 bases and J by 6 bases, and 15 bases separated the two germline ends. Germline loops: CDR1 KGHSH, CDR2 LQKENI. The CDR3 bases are TGTGCCAGCTCATGGGACTCCCTCGCGGATACGCAGTATTTT. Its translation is CASSWDSLADTQYF. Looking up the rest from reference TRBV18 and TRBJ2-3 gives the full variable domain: NAGVMQNPRHLVRRRGQEARLRCSPMKGHSHVYWYRQLPEEGLKFMVYLQKENIIDESGMPKERFSAEFPKEGPSILRIQQVVRGDSAAYFCASSWDSLADTQYFGPGTRLTVL.

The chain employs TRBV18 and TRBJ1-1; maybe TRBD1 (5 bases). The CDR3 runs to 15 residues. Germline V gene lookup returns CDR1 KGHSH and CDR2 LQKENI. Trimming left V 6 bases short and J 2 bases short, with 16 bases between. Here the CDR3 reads CASSPVGGFNTEAFF. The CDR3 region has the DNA TGTGCCAGCTCCCCCGTGGGGGGATTTAACACTGAAGCTTTCTTT.

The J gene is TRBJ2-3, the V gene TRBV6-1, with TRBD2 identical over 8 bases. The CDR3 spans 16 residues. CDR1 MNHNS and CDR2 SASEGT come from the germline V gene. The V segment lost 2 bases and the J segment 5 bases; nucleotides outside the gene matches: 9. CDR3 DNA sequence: TGTGCCAGCAGTGAACTGGCGGGAGGAGGGGGAGATACGCAGTATTTT. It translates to CASSELAGGGGDTQYF.

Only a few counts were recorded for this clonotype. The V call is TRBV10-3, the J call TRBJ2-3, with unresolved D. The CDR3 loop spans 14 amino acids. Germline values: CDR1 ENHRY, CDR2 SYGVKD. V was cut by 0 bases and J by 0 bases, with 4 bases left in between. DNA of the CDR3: TGTGCCATCAGTGAGTCTACTAGCACAGATACGCAGTATTTT. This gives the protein CAISESTSTDTQYF.

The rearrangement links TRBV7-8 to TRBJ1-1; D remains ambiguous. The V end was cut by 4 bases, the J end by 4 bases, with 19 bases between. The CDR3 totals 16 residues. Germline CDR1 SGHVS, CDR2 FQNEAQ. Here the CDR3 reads CASSSSVRGEGTEAFF. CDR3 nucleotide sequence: TGTGCCAGCAGCTCATCGGTCCGGGGAGAGGGCACTGAAGCTTTCTTT.

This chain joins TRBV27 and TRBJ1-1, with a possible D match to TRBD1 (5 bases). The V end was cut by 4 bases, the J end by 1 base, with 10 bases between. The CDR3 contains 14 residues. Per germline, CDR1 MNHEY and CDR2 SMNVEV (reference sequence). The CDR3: CASSWGTPNTEAFF. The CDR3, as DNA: TGTGCCAGCAGTTGGGGCACACCGAACACTGAAGCTTTCTTT.

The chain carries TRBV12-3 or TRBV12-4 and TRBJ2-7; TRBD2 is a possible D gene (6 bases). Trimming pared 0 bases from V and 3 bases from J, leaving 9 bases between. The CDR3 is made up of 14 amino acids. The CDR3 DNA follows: TGTGCCAGCAGTTTAGCGCCGGGACTCTACGAGCAGTACTTC. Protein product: CASSLAPGLYEQYF.

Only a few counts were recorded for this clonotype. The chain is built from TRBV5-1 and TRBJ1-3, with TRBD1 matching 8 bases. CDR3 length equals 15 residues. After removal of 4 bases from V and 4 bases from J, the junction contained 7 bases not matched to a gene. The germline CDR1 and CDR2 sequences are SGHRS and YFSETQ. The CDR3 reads CASSLDRDSGNTIYF. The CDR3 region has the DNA TGCGCCAGCAGCCTGGACAGGGACTCCGGAAACACCATATATTTT.

Here the CDR3 reads CSARGARMNTEAFF. CDR3 bases: TGCAGTGCTAGAGGGGCCAGGATGAACACTGAAGCTTTCTTT. The rearrangement links TRBV20-1 to TRBJ1-1; D is undetermined. Germline CDR1 and CDR2: DFQATT and SNEGSKA (reference sequence). CDR3 length: 14 amino acids. Between the trimmed V and J ends, which lost 1 base and 0 bases, there was a span of 9 bases.

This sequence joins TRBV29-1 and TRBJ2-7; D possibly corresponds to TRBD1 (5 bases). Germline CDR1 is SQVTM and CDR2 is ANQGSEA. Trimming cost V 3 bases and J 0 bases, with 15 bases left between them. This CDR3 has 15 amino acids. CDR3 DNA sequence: TGCAGCGTTGAGACCCCAGGGCCGTCCTCCTACGAGCAGTACTTC. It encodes CSVETPGPSSYEQYF.